This T cell receptor beta chain was retrieved from a study of T cell responses to AZD1222 COVID-19 vaccine. As regards this clone: The target antigen is unknown.

The table came from immunoSEQ multiplex PCR; TCRdb's copy has only in-frame clones and leaves some out. The table shows around 110,000 clones, with about 90% occurring only once. Study results and limitations: Unmutated variant regions reportedly attract nearly half of all spike-specific TCRs. The sample set comprised mostly white British donors with more females, and clonal diversity was possibly underestimated.

Germline CDR1 reads DFQATT; CDR2 reads SNEGSKA (reference sequence). Trimming removed 2 bases at V and 8 bases at J, with 4 bases between. The CDR3 runs to 11 residues. This specimen was peripheral blood, taken on day 0 of AZD1222 vaccination. The origin of this receptor is an adult in good health. The chain combines TRBV20-1 with TRBJ1-6; D uncertain. The CDR3 bases are TGCAGTGCTAGACGGGATTCACCCCTCCACTTT. Translated: CSARRDSPLHF.